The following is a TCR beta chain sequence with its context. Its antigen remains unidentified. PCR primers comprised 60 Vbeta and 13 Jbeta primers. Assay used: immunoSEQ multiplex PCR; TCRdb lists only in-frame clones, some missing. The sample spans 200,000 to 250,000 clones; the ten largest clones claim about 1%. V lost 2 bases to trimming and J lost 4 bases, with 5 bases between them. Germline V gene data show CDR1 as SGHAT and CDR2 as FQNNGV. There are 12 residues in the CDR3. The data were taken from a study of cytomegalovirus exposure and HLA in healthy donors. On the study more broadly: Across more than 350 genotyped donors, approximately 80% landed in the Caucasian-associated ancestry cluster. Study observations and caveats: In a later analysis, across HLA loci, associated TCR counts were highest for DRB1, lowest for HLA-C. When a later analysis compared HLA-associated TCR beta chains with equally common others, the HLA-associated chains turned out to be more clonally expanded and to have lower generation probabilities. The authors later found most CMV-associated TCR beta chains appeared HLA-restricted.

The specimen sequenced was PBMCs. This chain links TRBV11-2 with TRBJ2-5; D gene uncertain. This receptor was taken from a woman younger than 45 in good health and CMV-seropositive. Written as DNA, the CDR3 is TGTGCCAGCAGCTTACTAAGAGAGACCCAGTACTTC. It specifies CASSLLRETQYF.